This T cell receptor (beta chain) was captured by sequencing in a study of shared clonotypes between healthy human individuals. Study-wide background: Contributing individuals were a couple of females and three males aged 18 to 49. General study findings and limits: Sequencing depth was a factor that was expected to affect clonotype sharing among donors. Generation probability values for non-shared clonotypes were lower than those for clonotypes shared by all four donors.

About this clone: Antigen: not known.

Each sorted subset replicate got 200 ng genomic DNA, 30,000 or so genomes. Assay: immunoSEQ multiplex PCR; the TCRdb copy retains only in-frame clones and omits some. In the table there are millions of clones, around nine tenths of which are singletons. This CDR3 spans 14 amino acids. Germline V gene sequence: CDR1 WSHSY, CDR2 SAAADI. The V gene lost 0 bases and the J gene lost 7 bases, with 12 bases spanning the gap. The sequence was obtained from a young man in good health. The rearrangement uses TRBV10-2 and TRBJ1-1; D ambiguous. The source material was naive CD4+ T cells sorted from blood. The subset was: CD45RA+ positively selected. CDR3 protein: CASSESLGALEAFF. The DNA of the CDR3 is TGCGCCAGCAGTGAGTCATTAGGAGCCCTTGAAGCTTTCTTT.